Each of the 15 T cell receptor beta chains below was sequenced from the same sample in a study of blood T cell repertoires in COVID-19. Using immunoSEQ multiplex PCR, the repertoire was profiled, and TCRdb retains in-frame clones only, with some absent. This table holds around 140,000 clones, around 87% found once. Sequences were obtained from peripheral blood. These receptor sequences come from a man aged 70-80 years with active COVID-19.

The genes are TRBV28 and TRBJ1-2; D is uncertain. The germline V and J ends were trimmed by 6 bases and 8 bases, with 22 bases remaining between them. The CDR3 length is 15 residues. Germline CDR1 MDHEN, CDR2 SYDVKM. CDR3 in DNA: TGTGCCAGCAGCTTCCTCCTAGGAGGCAACGTCGGCTACACCTTC. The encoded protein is CASSFLLGGNVGYTF.

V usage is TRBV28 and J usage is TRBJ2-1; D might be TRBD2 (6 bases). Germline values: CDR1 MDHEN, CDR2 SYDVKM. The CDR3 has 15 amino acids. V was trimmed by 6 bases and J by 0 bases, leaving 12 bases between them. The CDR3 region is CASRRDAISYNEQFF. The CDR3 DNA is TGTGCCAGCAGGCGGGACGCCATCTCCTACAATGAGCAGTTCTTC.

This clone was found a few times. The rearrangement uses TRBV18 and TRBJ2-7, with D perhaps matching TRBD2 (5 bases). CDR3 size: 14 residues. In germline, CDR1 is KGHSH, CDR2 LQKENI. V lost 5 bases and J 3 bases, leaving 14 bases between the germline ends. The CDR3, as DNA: TGTGCCAGCTCAACTCTAGCAGTAAGCTACGAGCAGTACTTC. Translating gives CASSTLAVSYEQYF.

The CDR3 sequence: CASRRQGNQETQYF. The CDR3 coding sequence is TGTGCCAGTAGGCGACAGGGAAACCAAGAGACCCAGTACTTC. The chain couples TRBV19 to TRBJ2-5; TRBD1 agrees at 7 bases. CDR3 length equals 14 residues. In germline, CDR1 is LNHDA, CDR2 SQIVND (reference sequence). V gave up 6 bases and J gave up 0 bases; unmatched junction bases: 4.

CDR3 region: CASSIGPGMGYGYTF. The CDR3 DNA is TGTGCCAGTAGTATAGGCCCAGGGATGGGCTATGGCTACACCTTC. The chain is built from TRBV19 and TRBJ1-2, with a weak D call TRBD1 (5 bases). The CDR3 has 15 amino acids. The V gene's germline CDR1 is LNHDA and CDR2 SQIVND (reference sequence). The V gene lost 1 base and the J gene lost 4 bases, with 13 bases spanning the gap. The full variable domain, its missing parts supplied by reference TRBV19 and TRBJ1-2, is DGGITQSPKYLFRKEGQNVTLSCEQNLNHDAMYWYRQDPGQGLRLIYYSQIVNDFQKGDIAEGYSVSREKKESFPLTVTSAQKNPTAFYLCASSIGPGMGYGYTFGSGTRLTVV.

For the CDR3, the DNA is TGTGCCAGCACCTCCGGGACTAGCGGATACGAGCAGTACTTC. It specifies CASTSGTSGYEQYF. The V and J genes are TRBV28 and TRBJ2-7; TRBD2 matches at 11 bases. The germline V gene has CDR1 MDHEN and CDR2 SYDVKM. The CDR3 runs to 14 residues. The V gene end was trimmed by 7 bases and the J gene end by 4 bases; junction bases not matched to a gene: 6.

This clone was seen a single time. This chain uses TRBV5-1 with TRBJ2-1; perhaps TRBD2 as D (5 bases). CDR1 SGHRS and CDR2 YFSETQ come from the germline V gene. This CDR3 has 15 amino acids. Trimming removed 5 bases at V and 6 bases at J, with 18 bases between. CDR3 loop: CASRGGFSGGNEQFF. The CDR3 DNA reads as TGCGCCAGCAGGGGCGGGTTTTCCGGCGGCAATGAGCAGTTCTTC.

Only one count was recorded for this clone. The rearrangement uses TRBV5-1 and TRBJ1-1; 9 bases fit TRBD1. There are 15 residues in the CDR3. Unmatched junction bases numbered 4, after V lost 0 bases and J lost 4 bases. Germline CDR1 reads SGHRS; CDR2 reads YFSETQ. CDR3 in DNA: TGCGCCAGCAGCTTGGGATTGACAGGGGGCACTGAAGCTTTCTTT. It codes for CASSLGLTGGTEAFF.

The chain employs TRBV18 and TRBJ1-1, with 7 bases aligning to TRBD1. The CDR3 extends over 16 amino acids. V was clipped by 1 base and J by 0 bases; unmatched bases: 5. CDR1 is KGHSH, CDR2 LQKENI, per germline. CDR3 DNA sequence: TGTGCCAGCTCACCACAGGGGGCCTTGGTGAACACTGAAGCTTTCTTT. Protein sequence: CASSPQGALVNTEAFF.

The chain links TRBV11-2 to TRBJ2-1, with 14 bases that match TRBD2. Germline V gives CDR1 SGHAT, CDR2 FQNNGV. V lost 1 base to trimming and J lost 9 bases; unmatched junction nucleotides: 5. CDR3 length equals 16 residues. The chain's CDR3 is CASSLGTSGRRGEQFF. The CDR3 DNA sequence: TGTGCCAGCAGCTTAGGGACTAGCGGGAGGCGAGGTGAGCAGTTCTTC.

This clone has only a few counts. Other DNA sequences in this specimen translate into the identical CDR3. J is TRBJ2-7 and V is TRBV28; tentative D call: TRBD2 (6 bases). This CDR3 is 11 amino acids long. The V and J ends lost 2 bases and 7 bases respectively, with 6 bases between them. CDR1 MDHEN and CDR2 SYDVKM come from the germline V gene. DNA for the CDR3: TGTGCCAGCAGTTTACGGGGGGAGCAGTACTTC. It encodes CASSLRGEQYF.

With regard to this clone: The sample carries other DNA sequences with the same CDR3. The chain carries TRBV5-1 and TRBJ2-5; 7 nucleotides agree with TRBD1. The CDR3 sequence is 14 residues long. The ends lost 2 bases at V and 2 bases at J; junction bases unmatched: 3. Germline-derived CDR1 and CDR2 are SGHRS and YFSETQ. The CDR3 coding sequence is TGCGCCAGCAGCTTAGGGACAGTGCAAGAGACCCAGTACTTC. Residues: CASSLGTVQETQYF. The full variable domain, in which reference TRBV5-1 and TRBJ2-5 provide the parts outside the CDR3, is KAGVTQTPRYLIKTRGQQVTLSCSPISGHRSVSWYQQTPGQGLQFLFEYFSETQRNKGNFPGRFSGRQFSNSRSEMNVSTLELGDSALYLCASSLGTVQETQYFGPGTRLLVL.

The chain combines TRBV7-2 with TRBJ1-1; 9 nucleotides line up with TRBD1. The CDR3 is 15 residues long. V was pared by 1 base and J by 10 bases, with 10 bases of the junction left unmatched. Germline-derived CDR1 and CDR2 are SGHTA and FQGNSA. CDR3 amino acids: CASSLDTGGRGRAFF. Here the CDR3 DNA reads TGTGCCAGCAGCTTAGATACAGGGGGCCGTGGGAGAGCTTTCTTT. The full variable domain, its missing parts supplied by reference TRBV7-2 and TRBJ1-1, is GAGVSQSPSNKVTEKGKDVELRCDPISGHTALYWYRQSLGQGLEFLIYFQGNSAPDKSGLPSDRFSAERTGGSVSTLTIQRTQQEDSAVYLCASSLDTGGRGRAFFGQGTRLTVV.

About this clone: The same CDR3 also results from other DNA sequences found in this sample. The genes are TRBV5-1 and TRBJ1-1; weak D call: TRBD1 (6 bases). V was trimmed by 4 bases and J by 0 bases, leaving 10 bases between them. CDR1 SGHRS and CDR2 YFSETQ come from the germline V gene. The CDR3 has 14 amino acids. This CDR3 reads CASSGGQLNTEAFF. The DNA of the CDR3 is TGCGCCAGCAGCGGAGGACAGCTGAACACTGAAGCTTTCTTT.

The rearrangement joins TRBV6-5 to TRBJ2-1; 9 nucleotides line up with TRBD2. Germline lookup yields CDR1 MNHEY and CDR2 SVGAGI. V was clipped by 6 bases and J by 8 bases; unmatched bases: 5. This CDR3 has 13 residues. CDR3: CASSRTSVDEQFF. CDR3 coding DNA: TGTGCCAGCAGCCGGACTAGCGTGGATGAGCAGTTCTTC.